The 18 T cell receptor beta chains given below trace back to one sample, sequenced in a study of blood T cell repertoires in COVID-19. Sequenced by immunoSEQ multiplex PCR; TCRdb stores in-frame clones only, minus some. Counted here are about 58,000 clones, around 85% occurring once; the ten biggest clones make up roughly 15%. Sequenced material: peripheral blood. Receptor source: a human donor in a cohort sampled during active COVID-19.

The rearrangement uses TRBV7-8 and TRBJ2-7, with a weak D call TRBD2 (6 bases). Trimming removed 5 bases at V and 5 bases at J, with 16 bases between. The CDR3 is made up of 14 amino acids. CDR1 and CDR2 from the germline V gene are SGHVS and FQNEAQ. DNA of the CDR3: TGTGCCAGCAGCCTAGGACTAATCACGGACGAGCAGTACTTC. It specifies CASSLGLITDEQYF.

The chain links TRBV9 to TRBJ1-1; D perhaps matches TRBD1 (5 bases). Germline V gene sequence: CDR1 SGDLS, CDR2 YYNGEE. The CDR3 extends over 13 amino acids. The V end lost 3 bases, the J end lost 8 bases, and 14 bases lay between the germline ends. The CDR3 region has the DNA TGTGCCAGCAGCGCCGCTCAGGGTTCAGAAGCTTTCTTT. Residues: CASSAAQGSEAFF.

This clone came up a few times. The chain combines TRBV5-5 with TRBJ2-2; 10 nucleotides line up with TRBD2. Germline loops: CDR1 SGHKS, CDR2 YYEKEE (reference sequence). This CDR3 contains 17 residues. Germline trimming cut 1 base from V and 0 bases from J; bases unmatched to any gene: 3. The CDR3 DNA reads TGTGCCAGCAGCTTGTGGACTAGCGGCGCGAACACCGGGGAGCTGTTTTTT. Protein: CASSLWTSGANTGELFF.

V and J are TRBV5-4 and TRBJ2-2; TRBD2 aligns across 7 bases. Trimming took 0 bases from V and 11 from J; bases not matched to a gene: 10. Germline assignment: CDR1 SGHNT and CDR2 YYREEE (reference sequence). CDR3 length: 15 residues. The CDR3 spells CASSLDRTSARELFF. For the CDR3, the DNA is TGTGCCAGCAGCTTGGATCGGACTAGTGCGCGTGAGCTGTTTTTT. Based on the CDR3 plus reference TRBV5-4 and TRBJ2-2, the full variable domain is ETGVTQSPTHLIKTRGQQVTLRCSSQSGHNTVSWYQQALGQGPQFIFQYYREEENGRGNFPPRFSGLQFPNYSSELNVNALELDDSALYLCASSLDRTSARELFFGEGSRLTVL.

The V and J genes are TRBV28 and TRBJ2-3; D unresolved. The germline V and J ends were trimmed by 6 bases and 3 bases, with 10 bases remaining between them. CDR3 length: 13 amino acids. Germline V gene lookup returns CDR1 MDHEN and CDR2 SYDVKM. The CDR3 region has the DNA TGTGCCAGCAGCTCTTACAGAACAGATACGCAGTATTTT. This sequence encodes CASSSYRTDTQYF.

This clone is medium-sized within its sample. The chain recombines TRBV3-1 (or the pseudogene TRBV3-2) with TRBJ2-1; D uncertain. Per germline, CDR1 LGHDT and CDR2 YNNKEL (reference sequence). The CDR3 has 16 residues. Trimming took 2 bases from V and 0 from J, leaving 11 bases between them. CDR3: CASSQSPRISYNEQFF. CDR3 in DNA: TGTGCCAGCAGCCAATCTCCGAGGATCTCCTACAATGAGCAGTTCTTC.

In DNA, the CDR3 is TGTGCCAGCAGCTTAGGCTTAGCGGGAGTCAATGAGCAGTTCTTC. Encoded protein: CASSLGLAGVNEQFF. V is TRBV7-9 and J is TRBJ2-1, with TRBD2 matching over 9 bases. V shed 1 base and J 6 bases; nucleotides not matched to a gene: 4. Germline V gene sequence: CDR1 SEHNR, CDR2 FQNEAQ (reference sequence). There are 15 residues in the CDR3.

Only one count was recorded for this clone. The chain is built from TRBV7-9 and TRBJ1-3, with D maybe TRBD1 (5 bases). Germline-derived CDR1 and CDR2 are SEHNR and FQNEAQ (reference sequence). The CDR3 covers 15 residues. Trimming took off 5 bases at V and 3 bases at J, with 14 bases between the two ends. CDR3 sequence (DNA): TGTGCCAGCAGCGTTGTAATCGGGGGTGGAAACACCATATATTTT. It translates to CASSVVIGGGNTIYF.

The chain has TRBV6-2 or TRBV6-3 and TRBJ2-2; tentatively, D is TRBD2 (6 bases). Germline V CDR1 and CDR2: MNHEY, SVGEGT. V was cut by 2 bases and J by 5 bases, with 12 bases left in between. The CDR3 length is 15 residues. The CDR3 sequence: CASSYMRDPTGELFF. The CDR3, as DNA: TGTGCCAGCAGTTACATGCGGGACCCGACCGGGGAGCTGTTTTTT.

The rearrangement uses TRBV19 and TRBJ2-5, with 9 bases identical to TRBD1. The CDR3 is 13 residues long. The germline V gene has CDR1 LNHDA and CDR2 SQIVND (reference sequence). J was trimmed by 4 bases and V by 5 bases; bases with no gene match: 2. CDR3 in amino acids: CASSGTGRETQYF. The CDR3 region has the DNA TGTGCCAGTAGTGGGACAGGGCGAGAGACCCAGTACTTC.

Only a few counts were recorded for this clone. DNA of the CDR3: TGTGCCAGCAGCTTGCGGCCGGGACTAGCGGGAGGAAGCACCGGGGAGCTGTTTTTT. This codes for CASSLRPGLAGGSTGELFF. This chain connects TRBV7-2 to TRBJ2-2, with 15 bases matching TRBD2. The ends lost 3 bases at V and 4 bases at J; junction bases unmatched: 9. The CDR3 length is 19 residues. Germline-derived CDR1 and CDR2 are SGHTA and FQGNSA.

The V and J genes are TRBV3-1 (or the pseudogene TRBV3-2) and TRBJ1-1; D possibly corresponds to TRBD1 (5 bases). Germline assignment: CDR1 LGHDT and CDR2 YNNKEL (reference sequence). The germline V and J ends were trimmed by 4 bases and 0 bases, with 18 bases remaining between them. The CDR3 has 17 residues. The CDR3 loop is CASSRALWGSLNTEAFF. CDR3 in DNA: TGTGCCAGCAGCCGTGCATTATGGGGCAGCTTGAACACTGAAGCTTTCTTT.

The CDR3 reads CASSLVVGQGNTEAFF. DNA for the CDR3: TGTGCCAGCAGCTTAGTGGTCGGGCAGGGCAACACTGAAGCTTTCTTT. The chain combines TRBV7-9 with TRBJ1-1; D is perhaps TRBD1 (5 bases). The V end lost 1 base, the J end lost 2 bases, and 14 bases lay between the germline ends. Germline V gene data show CDR1 as SEHNR and CDR2 as FQNEAQ (reference sequence). The CDR3 loop spans 16 amino acids.

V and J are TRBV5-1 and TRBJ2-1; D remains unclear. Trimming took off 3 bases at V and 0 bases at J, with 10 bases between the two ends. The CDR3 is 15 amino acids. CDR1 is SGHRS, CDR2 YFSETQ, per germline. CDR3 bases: TGCGCCAGCAGCTCAACAGAGAGCTCCTACAATGAGCAGTTCTTC. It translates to CASSSTESSYNEQFF.

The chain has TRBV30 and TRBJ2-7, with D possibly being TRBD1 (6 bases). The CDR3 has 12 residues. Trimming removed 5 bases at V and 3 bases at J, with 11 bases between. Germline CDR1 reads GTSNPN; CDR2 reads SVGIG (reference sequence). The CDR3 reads CAWDRFNYEQYF. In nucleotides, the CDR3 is TGTGCCTGGGACAGGTTCAACTACGAGCAGTACTTC.

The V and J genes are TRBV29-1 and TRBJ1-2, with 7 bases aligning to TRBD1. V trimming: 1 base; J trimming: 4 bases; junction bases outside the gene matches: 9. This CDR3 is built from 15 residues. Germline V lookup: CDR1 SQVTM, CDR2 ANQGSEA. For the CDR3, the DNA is TGCAGCGTTGAAGTGGGACAGTCCGTAAGCTATGGCTACACCTTC. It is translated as CSVEVGQSVSYGYTF.

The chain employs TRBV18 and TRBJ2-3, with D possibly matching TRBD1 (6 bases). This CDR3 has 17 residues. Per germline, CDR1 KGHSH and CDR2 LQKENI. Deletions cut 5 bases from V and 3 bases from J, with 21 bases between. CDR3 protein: CASSSSQGIGVTDTQYF. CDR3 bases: TGTGCCAGCTCATCATCCCAGGGGATTGGGGTTACAGATACGCAGTATTTT.

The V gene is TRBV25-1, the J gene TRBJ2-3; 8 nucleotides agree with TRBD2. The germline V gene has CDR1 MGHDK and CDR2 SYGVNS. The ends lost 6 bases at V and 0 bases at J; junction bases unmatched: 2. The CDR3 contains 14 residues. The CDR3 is CASSGGGSTDTQYF. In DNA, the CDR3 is TGTGCCAGCAGCGGGGGGGGTAGCACAGATACGCAGTATTTT. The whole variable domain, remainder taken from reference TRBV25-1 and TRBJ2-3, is EADIYQTPRYLVIGTGKKITLECSQTMGHDKMYWYQQDPGMELHLIHYSYGVNSTEKGDLSSESTVSRIRTEHFPLTLESARPSHTSQYLCASSGGGSTDTQYFGPGTRLTVL.